The 30 T cell receptor beta chains in this list originate from one sample, sequenced in a study of spatial heterogeneity in lung cancer. These receptors lack a known antigen. TCRdb recomputed calls from the 5' RACE reads with MiXCR, one row per CDR3 protein. Here the sample spans fewer than 12,000 distinct CDR3 sequences, roughly 13% being singletons. Study-wide points: Higher tumor mutation counts went along with higher counts of expanded intratumoral alpha and beta TCRs.

Time point meaning: sample taken at primary tumor resection. Material: lung tumor tissue, obtained at surgery. The receptor source for this set is a male donor with early-stage non-small cell lung cancer.

This clonotype was seen a handful of times. The rearrangement joins TRBV5-4 to TRBJ1-3, with D uncertain. V gave up 2 bases and J gave up 4 bases, with 13 bases separating them. Germline CDR1 SGHNT, CDR2 YYREEE (reference sequence). There are 15 residues in the CDR3. CDR3 nucleotide sequence: TGTGCCAGCAGCTTAACCCAGGCCGGGGGAAACACCATATATTTT. Amino acid sequence: CASSLTQAGGNTIYF.

This clonotype was counted at least ten times. V gene TRBV5-1 combines with J gene TRBJ2-3; TRBD1 is a possible D gene (5 bases). Germline-derived CDR1 and CDR2 are SGHRS and YFSETQ. V was pared by 6 bases and J by 2 bases, with 13 bases between. The CDR3 spans 14 residues. The CDR3 sequence: CASKQGTFTDTQYF. DNA for the CDR3: TGCGCCAGCAAGCAGGGCACGTTCACAGATACGCAGTATTTT.

This rearrangement joins TRBV5-1 to TRBJ2-1; 8 bases match TRBD1. Losses at the gene ends were 0 bases for V and 5 bases for J; bases not matched to a gene: 10. The CDR3 is 17 residues long. The germline CDR1 and CDR2 sequences are SGHRS and YFSETQ. The CDR3 sequence is CASSLDDRGWVNNEQFF. CDR3 DNA: TGCGCCAGCAGCTTGGATGACAGGGGATGGGTTAACAATGAGCAGTTCTTC.

This clonotype came up many times. CDR3 region: CASSPWDRGYEQYF. The CDR3, as DNA: TGTGCCAGCAGCCCATGGGACAGGGGTTACGAGCAGTACTTC. This chain uses TRBV9 with TRBJ2-7; 10 bases are shared with TRBD1. CDR1 SGDLS and CDR2 YYNGEE come from the germline V gene. This CDR3 has 14 amino acids. The V segment lost 4 bases and the J segment 4 bases; nucleotides outside the gene matches: 5.

This chain uses TRBV4-1 with TRBJ2-7; weak D call: TRBD2 (8 bases). V was clipped by 4 bases and J by 3 bases, with 25 bases between them. Germline CDR1 is MGHRA and CDR2 is YSYEKL. This CDR3 is built from 18 residues. The CDR3 sequence is CASSPQGVQAGALYEQYF. In DNA, the CDR3 is TGCGCCAGCAGCCCTCAGGGGGTTCAAGCGGGGGCCCTCTACGAGCAGTACTTC.

This clonotype was detected many times. The chain carries TRBV5-1 and TRBJ1-5; the match to TRBD1 covers 7 bases. This CDR3 contains 15 residues. Germline V gives CDR1 SGHRS, CDR2 YFSETQ. Unmatched junction bases numbered 8, after V lost 2 bases and J lost 6 bases. The CDR3 DNA reads TGCGCCAGCAGCTTCCGAGGGGGCGAAGGTCAGCCCCAGCATTTT. Encoded protein: CASSFRGGEGQPQHF.

This sequence joins TRBV5-6 and TRBJ2-5; D not resolved. This CDR3 contains 13 residues. The V and J ends lost 0 bases and 5 bases respectively, with 8 bases between them. Germline V gene data show CDR1 as SGHDT and CDR2 as YYEEEE. DNA for the CDR3: TGTGCCAGCAGCTTGGGGGGTCTGGAGACCCAGTACTTC. This codes for CASSLGGLETQYF. Filled out from reference TRBV5-6 and TRBJ2-5, the complete variable domain reads DAGVTQSPTHLIKTRGQQVTLRCSPKSGHDTVSWYQQALGQGPQFIFQYYEEEERQRGNFPDRFSGHQFPNYSSELNVNALLLGDSALYLCASSLGGLETQYFGPGTRLLVL.

The chain has TRBV4-2 and TRBJ2-5, with 14 bases identical to TRBD2. The junction had 3 bases not matched to a gene; V was cut back by 2 bases and J by 4 bases. This CDR3 has 16 amino acids. The germline V gene encodes CDR1 LGHNA and CDR2 YNFKEQ. The CDR3 spells CASSQTTSGGAETQYF. Written as DNA, the CDR3 is TGTGCCAGCAGCCAAACGACTAGCGGGGGGGCAGAGACCCAGTACTTC.

This clonotype was seen many times. The chain has TRBV28 and TRBJ2-3, with D uncertain. The CDR3 spans 16 residues. The V end lost 4 bases, the J end lost 5 bases, and 19 bases lay between the germline ends. Germline values: CDR1 MDHEN, CDR2 SYDVKM. The CDR3 is CASSYLVSYAIDTQYF. As DNA, the CDR3 is TGTGCCAGCAGTTATCTGGTTAGTTATGCTATAGATACGCAGTATTTT.

This clonotype occurred many times. The genes are TRBV4-3 and TRBJ2-3, with TRBD2 matching 12 bases. The CDR3 runs 17 residues. Germline CDR1 and CDR2: LGHNA and YSLEER. V gave up 2 bases and J gave up 3 bases; unmatched junction bases: 6. For the CDR3, the DNA is TGCGCCAGCAGCCAACGACAGACTAGCGGGGGAACAGATACGCAGTATTTT. Its protein is CASSQRQTSGGTDTQYF.

This clonotype was counted many times. The DNA of the CDR3 is TGCGCCAGCAGCCAAGGTGGGGGGAAGAGCTCCTACAATGAGCAGTTCTTC. Protein: CASSQGGGKSSYNEQFF. The chain uses TRBV4-1 and TRBJ2-1; D possibly corresponds to TRBD2 (6 bases). The germline V and J ends were trimmed by 1 base and 0 bases, with 13 bases remaining between them. Germline assignment: CDR1 MGHRA and CDR2 YSYEKL. The CDR3 sequence is 17 residues long.

The chain combines TRBV7-9 with TRBJ1-4; 12 positions agree with TRBD1. Germline CDR1 and CDR2: SEHNR and FQNEAQ (reference sequence). This CDR3 region has 16 residues. The V gene end was trimmed by 3 bases and the J gene end by 8 bases; junction bases not matched to a gene: 7. CDR3 residues: CASSLGQGALGEKLFF. The CDR3, as DNA: TGTGCCAGCAGCTTGGGACAGGGGGCACTCGGGGAAAAACTGTTTTTT.

Only one count was recorded for this clonotype. The gene calls are TRBV20-1 and TRBJ2-7, with D tentatively TRBD1 or TRBD2 (5 bases each). This CDR3 spans 13 amino acids. Trimming shortened V by 3 bases and J by 7 bases, and 16 bases separated the two germline ends. In germline, CDR1 is DFQATT, CDR2 SNEGSKA (reference sequence). DNA of the CDR3: TGCAGTGCTAGGATGGGGGTCCAAGGGGAGCAGTACTTC. Protein product: CSARMGVQGEQYF.

The chain carries TRBV7-2 and TRBJ1-4, with 8 bases identical to TRBD1. V trimming: 6 bases; J trimming: 6 bases; junction bases outside the gene matches: 6. The CDR3 spans 14 residues. Germline CDR1 is SGHTA and CDR2 is FQGNSA. The CDR3 sequence is CASSSRGRDEKLFF. In nucleotides, the CDR3 is TGTGCCAGCAGTTCCAGGGGGCGCGATGAAAAACTGTTTTTT.

The rearrangement joins TRBV6-5 to TRBJ2-2; D is possibly TRBD1 (5 bases). The CDR3 loop spans 14 amino acids. Looked up from germline, CDR1 is MNHEY and CDR2 is SVGAGI. V was shortened by 4 bases and J by 4 bases, with 10 bases between the two germline ends. CDR3 nucleotides: TGTGCCAGCAGTTTCCAGGGTTCCACCGGGGAGCTGTTTTTT. The encoded protein is CASSFQGSTGELFF.

This clonotype occurred a few times. The genes are TRBV6-5 and TRBJ2-7, with TRBD2 matching 14 bases. This CDR3 has 14 residues. V gave up 6 bases and J gave up 4 bases; unmatched junction bases: 2. CDR1 and CDR2 (germline): MNHEY, SVGAGI. The CDR3 DNA reads TGTGCCAGCAGCGGGACTAGCGGGGGTTACGAGCAGTACTTC. Translation: CASSGTSGGYEQYF.

The rearrangement links TRBV28 to TRBJ2-5; no clear D gene. Trimming removed 3 bases from V and 1 base from J, with 9 bases in between. Germline loops: CDR1 MDHEN, CDR2 SYDVKM. The CDR3 extends over 14 amino acids. The CDR3 DNA reads as TGTGCCAGCAGTTTGTCGGGTAGCCAAGAGACCCAGTACTTC. Protein: CASSLSGSQETQYF.

This rearrangement joins TRBV6-2 or TRBV6-3 to TRBJ2-7; D possibly corresponds to TRBD2 (6 bases). CDR3 length: 15 amino acids. The germline CDR1 and CDR2 sequences are MNHEY and SVGEGT. V gave up 2 bases and J gave up 2 bases, with 13 bases separating them. DNA of the CDR3: TGTGCCAGCAGTTACCGGGGGTATCATACCTACGAGCAGTACTTC. Translation gives CASSYRGYHTYEQYF.

The chain couples TRBV20-1 to TRBJ2-1, with TRBD2 identical over 8 bases. The ends lost 8 bases at V and 1 base at J; junction bases unmatched: 7. This CDR3 region has 14 residues. Germline assignment: CDR1 DFQATT and CDR2 SNEGSKA (reference sequence). CDR3 DNA: TGCAGTCCGGGGGGGGGCAGTTCCTACAATGAGCAGTTCTTC. Its translation: CSPGGGSSYNEQFF.

The chain couples TRBV28 to TRBJ2-4, with D perhaps matching TRBD2 (5 bases). Between the trimmed V and J ends, which lost 3 bases and 9 bases, there was a span of 15 bases. CDR1 is MDHEN and CDR2 is SYDVKM in the germline V gene. The CDR3 spans 14 residues. CDR3 residues: CASSFETTGSIQYF. CDR3 sequence (DNA): TGTGCCAGCAGTTTTGAAACAACGGGGAGCATTCAGTACTTC.

The chain couples TRBV29-1 to TRBJ2-5, with D perhaps matching TRBD1 or TRBD2 (6 bases each). V was pared by 2 bases and J by 5 bases, with 12 bases between. This CDR3 region has 13 residues. Germline CDR1 is SQVTM and CDR2 is ANQGSEA. The CDR3 bases are TGCAGCGTTGAACCGGGGGCCGGGGAGACCCAGTACTTC. Translation: CSVEPGAGETQYF.

Only a few counts were recorded for this clonotype. The chain uses TRBV28 and TRBJ2-5, with D perhaps given as TRBD1 or TRBD2 (5 bases each). The CDR3 is 13 amino acids. V lost 10 bases to trimming and J lost 1 base, with 13 bases between them. CDR1 MDHEN and CDR2 SYDVKM come from the germline V gene. This CDR3 is CATSRGRQETQYF. Written as DNA, the CDR3 is TGTGCCACCAGCCGGGGCCGCCAAGAGACCCAGTACTTC.

This clonotype is categorized as medium-sized. This chain links TRBV10-3 with TRBJ2-2, with D possibly being TRBD1 or TRBD2 (5 bases each). The germline gives CDR1 ENHRY, CDR2 SYGVKD. Trimming pared 9 bases from V and 9 bases from J, leaving 8 bases between. The CDR3 length is 10 residues. CDR3: CAIGDRELFF. CDR3 coding DNA: TGTGCCATAGGGGACCGGGAGCTGTTTTTT.

This chain uses TRBV25-1 with TRBJ2-3; 8 nucleotides match TRBD1. Germline CDR1 is MGHDK and CDR2 is SYGVNS. The J segment lost 4 bases and the V segment lost 10 bases, leaving 7 bases of the junction unmatched. The CDR3 has 13 residues. CDR3 DNA: TGTGCCACCTTACAGGGGGTTTCAGATACGCAGTATTTT. Translation gives CATLQGVSDTQYF.

This clonotype was observed at least ten times. The chain links TRBV7-2 to TRBJ2-3; maybe TRBD2 (6 bases). The CDR3 is 15 residues long. Trimming shortened V by 5 bases and J by 1 base, and 13 bases separated the two germline ends. Germline CDR1 and CDR2: SGHTA and FQGNSA. CDR3 residues: CASSLSSAGTDTQYF. The CDR3 DNA sequence: TGTGCCAGCAGCCTCTCTAGCGCTGGCACAGATACGCAGTATTTT.

The rearrangement joins TRBV6-2 or TRBV6-3 to TRBJ2-1; TRBD2 might be the D (6 bases). V was trimmed by 6 bases and J by 2 bases, leaving 14 bases between them. Germline V lookup: CDR1 MNHEY, CDR2 SVGEGT. The CDR3 has 15 amino acids. The CDR3 here is CASSLRGFTYNEQFF. The CDR3 nucleotides are TGTGCCAGCAGCCTCCGGGGGTTCACCTACAATGAGCAGTTCTTC.

This clonotype was found many times. V is TRBV5-4 and J is TRBJ2-6, with D maybe TRBD2 (5 bases). The V end was cut by 5 bases, the J end by 0 bases, with 21 bases between. Germline lookup yields CDR1 SGHNT and CDR2 YYREEE (reference sequence). This CDR3 is built from 19 residues. Written as DNA, the CDR3 is TGTGCCAGCAGTTCCCCTCCGGGGTCGTCTAGCTCTGGGGCCAACGTCCTGACTTTC. Translation: CASSSPPGSSSSGANVLTF.

This chain links TRBV5-8 with TRBJ1-1; 9 bases line up with TRBD1. The CDR3 extends over 15 amino acids. Germline V gene lookup returns CDR1 SGHTS and CDR2 YDEGEE. The V segment lost 4 bases and the J segment 8 bases; nucleotides outside the gene matches: 12. CDR3 nucleotides: TGTGCCAGCAGCCCAGGGACAGGGTACGAATCCGAAGCTTTCTTT. It specifies CASSPGTGYESEAFF.

The chain carries TRBV2 and TRBJ1-5; D not resolved. Trimming removed 2 bases at V and 4 bases at J, with 6 bases between. Per the germline V gene, CDR1 is SNHLY and CDR2 is FYNNEI. This CDR3 spans 13 amino acids. The CDR3 nucleotides read TGTGCCAGCAGTGAACGCCTAAATCAGCCCCAGCATTTT. It is translated as CASSERLNQPQHF.

Regarding this clonotype: A much bigger clone sits one base away, suggesting this may be a read error. V usage is TRBV2 and J usage is TRBJ2-1, with TRBD2 matching 12 bases. From germline, CDR1 is SNHLY and CDR2 FYNNEI. The CDR3 runs to 14 residues. The CDR3 here is CVSSLAGGRGEQFF. DNA of the CDR3: TGTGTCAGCAGTCTAGCGGGGGGGCGAGGTGAGCAGTTCTTC.